The 20 T cell receptor beta chains below were found in one sample sequenced in a study of cytomegalovirus exposure and HLA in healthy donors. The PCR used 60 Vbeta and 13 Jbeta primers. Generated by immunoSEQ multiplex PCR, the TCRdb table keeps only in-frame clones and is missing some. The table shows some 170,000 clones, with 77% occurring only once. Specimen: PBMCs. These receptor sequences come from a woman between 25 and 40 years old in good health and CMV-seronegative.

CDR3 in amino acids: CASSIGTGDPYEQYF. CDR3 DNA: TGTGCCAGTAGTATAGGCACAGGGGACCCCTACGAGCAGTACTTC. The rearrangement uses TRBV19 and TRBJ2-7; 7 bases align to TRBD1. Germline V gene sequence: CDR1 LNHDA, CDR2 SQIVND (reference sequence). The CDR3 covers 15 residues. Trimming removed 1 base from V and 2 bases from J; junction bases left unmatched: 5. Filled out from reference TRBV19 and TRBJ2-7, the complete variable domain reads DGGITQSPKYLFRKEGQNVTLSCEQNLNHDAMYWYRQDPGQGLRLIYYSQIVNDFQKGDIAEGYSVSREKKESFPLTVTSAQKNPTAFYLCASSIGTGDPYEQYFGPGTRLTVT.

The genes are TRBV19 and TRBJ2-1; TRBD2 might be the D (6 bases). Per the germline V gene, CDR1 is LNHDA and CDR2 is SQIVND (reference sequence). V was clipped by 8 bases and J by 2 bases, with 19 bases between them. The CDR3 consists of 16 residues. CDR3 sequence: CASGRLGPTAYNEQFF. The DNA of the CDR3 is TGTGCCAGTGGGAGGTTGGGACCCACAGCCTACAATGAGCAGTTCTTC.

The genes are TRBV7-9 and TRBJ1-1; 10 positions agree with TRBD1. With V trimmed by 5 bases and J by 1 base, 4 bases remained unmatched. This CDR3 region has 15 residues. CDR1 is SEHNR, CDR2 FQNEAQ, per germline (reference sequence). Here the CDR3 DNA reads TGTGCCAGCAGCAGAGGACAGGGGGGGAACACTGAAGCTTTCTTT. This gives the protein CASSRGQGGNTEAFF.

In this sample, this clone turned up a few times. The genes are TRBV2 and TRBJ1-1; D remains unclear. Germline lookup yields CDR1 SNHLY and CDR2 FYNNEI. Trimming removed 6 bases at V and 0 bases at J, with 11 bases between. The CDR3 has 14 residues. CDR3 protein: CASREMYMNTEAFF. The CDR3 coding sequence is TGTGCCAGCAGAGAGATGTATATGAACACTGAAGCTTTCTTT.

The chain uses TRBV7-2 and TRBJ2-3; the D gene is possibly TRBD2 (6 bases). Germline CDR1 SGHTA, CDR2 FQGNSA. CDR3 length: 15 amino acids. Deletions cut 4 bases from V and 2 bases from J, with 13 bases between. The CDR3 coding sequence is TGTGCCAGCAGCTCACCGGGACTTCACACAGATACGCAGTATTTT. This sequence encodes CASSSPGLHTDTQYF.

The genes are TRBV5-6 and TRBJ2-1, with TRBD2 matching over 14 bases. The CDR3 has 17 residues. Germline V gene data show CDR1 as SGHDT and CDR2 as YYEEEE. Germline trimming cut 4 bases from V and 8 bases from J; bases unmatched to any gene: 11. In nucleotides, the CDR3 is TGTGCCAGCAGCAAAAGACTAGCGGGGGGGCATCGGGATGAGCAGTTCTTC. This codes for CASSKRLAGGHRDEQFF.

DNA for the CDR3: TGTGCCAGCAGCACTAGCGGGGGGTCCTACGAGCAGTACTTC. It specifies CASSTSGGSYEQYF. The rearrangement links TRBV9 to TRBJ2-7, with TRBD2 matching 12 bases. CDR3 size: 14 residues. Germline lookup yields CDR1 SGDLS and CDR2 YYNGEE. V shed 4 bases, J shed 1 base, and the junction held 0 bases outside the gene matches.

The chain employs TRBV5-1 and TRBJ1-6; the D gene is possibly TRBD1 (5 bases). V lost 4 bases and J lost 7, with 18 bases in between. Germline loops: CDR1 SGHRS, CDR2 YFSETQ. CDR3 length: 16 amino acids. The CDR3 spells CASSMGPETVNSPLHF. The CDR3 DNA sequence: TGCGCCAGCAGCATGGGGCCGGAGACAGTGAATTCACCCCTCCACTTT. Based on the CDR3 plus reference TRBV5-1 and TRBJ1-6, the full variable domain is KAGVTQTPRYLIKTRGQQVTLSCSPISGHRSVSWYQQTPGQGLQFLFEYFSETQRNKGNFPGRFSGRQFSNSRSEMNVSTLELGDSALYLCASSMGPETVNSPLHFGNGTRLTVT.

The chain recombines TRBV7-9 with TRBJ1-1; TRBD1 agrees at 8 bases. After removal of 5 bases from V and 1 base from J, the junction contained 3 bases not matched to a gene. There are 14 residues in the CDR3. The germline CDR1 and CDR2 sequences are SEHNR and FQNEAQ (reference sequence). CDR3 amino acids: CASSHGQGNTEAFF. Written as DNA, the CDR3 is TGTGCCAGCAGCCACGGACAGGGGAACACTGAAGCTTTCTTT.

The chain joins TRBV7-4 to TRBJ2-5, with 10 bases that match TRBD2. Germline CDR1 reads SGHVT; CDR2 reads SQSDAQ. The CDR3 runs 17 residues. The V segment lost 3 bases and the J segment 5 bases; nucleotides outside the gene matches: 12. CDR3: CASSLLLSAGGPETQYF. The CDR3 DNA follows: TGTGCCAGCAGCTTGTTACTCTCAGCGGGAGGGCCGGAGACCCAGTACTTC.

V and J are TRBV19 and TRBJ2-7; TRBD2 matches at 12 bases. Germline CDR1 reads LNHDA; CDR2 reads SQIVND (reference sequence). J gave up 6 bases and V 3 bases, and 9 bases lay outside the gene matches. The CDR3 loop spans 16 amino acids. The CDR3 sequence: CASSISSGGALGEQYF. CDR3 DNA sequence: TGTGCCAGTAGTATTTCTAGCGGGGGGGCCCTTGGCGAGCAGTACTTC.

In its sample, this clone was seen a few times. The chain couples TRBV13 to TRBJ1-2, with D unresolved. The CDR3 is 13 residues long. Germline-derived CDR1 and CDR2 are PRHDT and FYEKMQ (reference sequence). The ends were cut back, 2 bases at V and 0 bases at J, with 4 bases in the middle. This CDR3 is CASSLTANYGYTF. The DNA of the CDR3 is TGTGCCAGCAGCTTAACAGCTAACTATGGCTACACCTTC.

This clone was observed a handful of times. V is TRBV5-1 and J is TRBJ2-4, with D possibly being TRBD1 (5 bases). The CDR3 covers 14 residues. Germline lookup yields CDR1 SGHRS and CDR2 YFSETQ. The V and J ends lost 1 base and 7 bases respectively, with 12 bases between them. CDR3 sequence: CASSLNNKGNIQYF. CDR3 nucleotide sequence: TGCGCCAGCAGCTTGAACAACAAGGGGAACATTCAGTACTTC.

The gene calls are TRBV9 and TRBJ1-5, with D possibly being TRBD1 (5 bases). CDR1 is SGDLS, CDR2 YYNGEE, per germline. V lost 4 bases and J lost 3, with 17 bases in between. The CDR3 is 16 residues long. CDR3: CASSPTEGLLNQPQHF. For the CDR3, the DNA is TGTGCCAGCAGCCCTACCGAGGGACTTCTCAATCAGCCCCAGCATTTT.

This CDR3 reads CASSRYRDTEAFF. For the CDR3, the DNA is TGTGCCAGCAGCCGGTACAGGGACACTGAAGCTTTCTTT. The rearrangement joins TRBV14 to TRBJ1-1, with D perhaps TRBD1 (6 bases). The CDR3 consists of 13 residues. The germline gives CDR1 SGHDN, CDR2 FVKESK. V was shortened by 4 bases and J by 3 bases, with 9 bases between the two germline ends.

This clone appeared a single time. The J gene is TRBJ2-5, the V gene TRBV30, with TRBD1 matching over 12 bases. Per germline, CDR1 GTSNPN and CDR2 SVGIG (reference sequence). V shed 0 bases and J 7 bases; nucleotides not matched to a gene: 9. This CDR3 is 16 amino acids long. In DNA, the CDR3 is TGTGCCTGGAGTGTGATGAGGGACAGGGGGCTCGGGACCCAGTACTTC. Its protein is CAWSVMRDRGLGTQYF. Looking up the rest from reference TRBV30 and TRBJ2-5 gives the full variable domain: SQTIHQWPATLVQPVGSPLSLECTVEGTSNPNLYWYRQAAGRGLQLLFYSVGIGQISSEVPQNLSASRPQDRQFILSSKKLLLSDSGFYLCAWSVMRDRGLGTQYFGPGTRLLVL.

CDR3 loop: CASSPGGEQYF. CDR3 bases: TGTGCCAGCAGCCCAGGGGGGGAGCAGTACTTC. V and J are TRBV9 and TRBJ2-7, with a possible D match to TRBD1 (7 bases). The germline V gene encodes CDR1 SGDLS and CDR2 YYNGEE. Trimming removed 4 bases at V and 7 bases at J, with 9 bases between. The CDR3 loop spans 11 amino acids.

The chain recombines TRBV25-1 with TRBJ1-5, with D possibly matching TRBD1 (5 bases). Germline loops: CDR1 MGHDK, CDR2 SYGVNS. The germline V and J ends were trimmed by 1 base and 11 bases, with 9 bases remaining between them. The CDR3 runs 12 residues. CDR3: CASSELEGSQHF. CDR3 in DNA: TGTGCCAGCAGTGAATTGGAGGGGTCCCAGCATTTT. Complete variable domain (other parts from reference TRBV25-1 and TRBJ1-5): EADIYQTPRYLVIGTGKKITLECSQTMGHDKMYWYQQDPGMELHLIHYSYGVNSTEKGDLSSESTVSRIRTEHFPLTLESARPSHTSQYLCASSELEGSQHFGDGTRLSIL.

The J gene is TRBJ2-1, the V gene TRBV28, with 9 bases matching TRBD2. Trimming at V came to 6 bases and at J to 4 bases, leaving 7 bases not matched to a gene. This CDR3 spans 15 amino acids. Germline lookup yields CDR1 MDHEN and CDR2 SYDVKM. The CDR3 loop reads CASSLTSGIYNEQFF. The CDR3 DNA is TGTGCCAGCAGCCTGACTAGCGGAATATACAATGAGCAGTTCTTC.

The gene calls are TRBV9 and TRBJ1-2, with D possibly TRBD1 on 5 matching bases. This CDR3 is 14 amino acids long. Germline assignment: CDR1 SGDLS and CDR2 YYNGEE. Trimming took 2 bases from V and 0 from J, leaving 8 bases between them. The DNA of the CDR3 is TGTGCCAGCAGCGTCGGGGGTTCTAACTATGGCTACACCTTC. It specifies CASSVGGSNYGYTF.